These T cell receptor beta chains were read from a single sample in a study of memory CD4+ T cells and cytomegalovirus serostatus. Only in-frame clones appear in the TCRdb table, and some are missing; sequencing was by immunoSEQ multiplex PCR. The sample lists 40,000 or so clones; nearly 80% were seen once. Sequenced sample: memory CD4+ T cells from blood. The receptor set was obtained from an adult in good health and CMV-seronegative. Both conserved end residues are part of each CDR3. D genes are given only for firm matches. Expanded clones are given a class, and other clones once, few, many or no size at all.

clone size	V gene	J gene	D gene	CDR3 protein	CDR3 DNA
.	TRBV2	TRBJ1-2	TRBD1	CASRGDSFNYGYTF	TGTGCCAGCAGGGGGGACAGTTTTAACTATGGCTACACCTTC
.	TRBV2	TRBJ2-2	TRBD1	CASRAGTENTGELFF	TGTGCCAGCAGGGCCGGGACAGAGAACACCGGGGAGCTGTTTTTT
.	TRBV29-1	TRBJ2-7	.	CSVAVGESEQYF	TGCAGCGTTGCGGTAGGGGAGAGCGAGCAGTACTTC
.	TRBV29-1	TRBJ1-4	.	CSVTTGYREKLFF	TGCAGCGTTACAACAGGGTACCGGGAAAAACTGTTTTTT
.	TRBV30	TRBJ2-4	.	CAWSVNRVAKNIQYF	TGTGCCTGGAGTGTCAACCGTGTAGCCAAAAACATTCAGTACTTC
.	TRBV7-9	TRBJ1-1	.	CASRAAFRATEAFF	TGTGCCAGCAGGGCGGCGTTTCGCGCCACTGAAGCTTTCTTT
few	TRBV5-4	TRBJ2-2	TRBD1	CASSRDRVDGELFF	TGTGCCAGCAGTCGGGACAGGGTGGACGGGGAGCTGTTTTTT
.	TRBV2	TRBJ1-6	.	CASSDRGNSPLHF	TGTGCCAGCAGTGACAGGGGTAATTCACCCCTCCACTTT
.	TRBV19	TRBJ2-3	.	CASSRPAGENADTQYF	TGTGCCAGTAGCCGACCAGCAGGGGAAAATGCAGATACGCAGTATTTT
.	TRBV5-6	TRBJ1-4	.	CASSLGGLANEKLFF	TGTGCCAGCAGCTTAGGGGGGCTGGCTAATGAAAAACTGTTTTTT
few	TRBV30	TRBJ1-2	.	CAWSPRWGSGANYGYTF	TGTGCCTGGAGTCCCCGTTGGGGGAGTGGCGCTAACTATGGCTACACCTTC
.	TRBV18	TRBJ1-2	TRBD1	CASSPPTGTYGYTF	TGTGCCAGCTCACCACCGACAGGGACCTATGGCTACACCTTC
.	TRBV7-8	TRBJ2-7	.	CASSLLDRSYEQYF	TGTGCCAGCAGCCTACTGGACCGATCCTACGAGCAGTACTTC
.	TRBV9	TRBJ2-5	TRBD2	CASTRTSAPEETQYF	TGTGCCAGCACCCGCACTAGCGCTCCCGAAGAGACCCAGTACTTC
.	TRBV5-4	TRBJ1-2	.	CASSLNWGTYGYTF	TGTGCCAGCAGCTTGAATTGGGGTACTTATGGCTACACCTTC
.	TRBV2	TRBJ1-3	.	CASKKEWVPYF	TGTGCCAGCAAAAAGGAGTGGGTCCCATATTTT
.	TRBV7-9	TRBJ2-1	TRBD2	CASSGTSGRLYNEQFF	TGTGCCAGCAGTGGGACTAGCGGGAGACTCTACAATGAGCAGTTCTTC
.	TRBV7-8	TRBJ2-6	.	CASSLTGLYSGANVLTF	TGTGCCAGCAGCCTGACGGGCCTTTACTCTGGGGCCAACGTCCTGACTTTC
.	TRBV6-1	TRBJ1-5	.	CATVLGGDQPQHF	TGTGCCACCGTCTTGGGGGGAGATCAGCCCCAGCATTTT
.	TRBV29-1	TRBJ1-4	TRBD1	CSAMWGRGTTTNEKLFF	TGCAGCGCAATGTGGGGCAGGGGGACAACAACTAATGAAAAACTGTTTTTT
.	TRBV5-4	TRBJ1-1	TRBD1	CASSLASTGVGNTEAFF	TGTGCCAGCAGCTTGGCCTCCACAGGGGTGGGCAACACTGAAGCTTTCTTT
.	TRBV27	TRBJ1-1	.	CASKDQGRDTEAFF	TGTGCCAGCAAAGATCAGGGGAGGGACACTGAAGCTTTCTTT
.	TRBV2	TRBJ1-2	TRBD1	CASRDRVRASWGYTF	TGTGCCAGCAGGGACAGGGTTAGGGCTTCGTGGGGCTACACCTTC
few	TRBV4-2	TRBJ2-1	.	CASSQDLGFRVTWFF	TGTGCCAGCAGCCAAGATCTGGGTTTTCGGGTAACGTGGTTCTTC
.	TRBV5-6	TRBJ2-7	TRBD1	CASSFRTGREQYF	TGTGCCAGCAGCTTTAGGACAGGGCGCGAGCAGTACTTC
.	TRBV4-2	TRBJ2-1	TRBD2	CASSKTSGAGDEQFF	TGTGCCAGCAGCAAGACTAGCGGGGCAGGGGATGAGCAGTTCTTC
.	TRBV19	TRBJ1-2	TRBD1	CASTVGTGVNYGYTF	TGTGCCAGTACTGTGGGGACAGGGGTTAACTATGGCTACACCTTC
few	TRBV11-2	TRBJ2-7	.	CASSLPKQGILGEQYF	TGTGCCAGCAGCTTACCCAAACAGGGCATCCTAGGGGAGCAGTACTTC